This is a list of T cell receptor beta chains from one sample in a study of OX40 agonist ivuxolimab in advanced cancers. The table came from immunoSEQ multiplex PCR; TCRdb's copy has only in-frame clones and leaves some out. The profile covers fewer than 25,000 clones, with 84% appearing a single time and 50% taken by the ten largest. The sample consisted of CD4+ or CD8+ T cells sorted from blood, taken in a trial of the OX40 agonist ivuxolimab. The receptors derive from an adult with an advanced solid tumor such as melanoma, head and neck, liver or kidney cancer. Both conserved end residues are part of each CDR3. Each record gives: J gene, V gene, D gene, CDR3 DNA, CDR3 protein. D genes are given only for firm matches.

>TRBJ2-7|TRBV27|NA
TGTGCCAGCAGTTTACTCCCCGAGGCCTACGAGCAGTACTTC
CASSLLPEAYEQYF
>TRBJ1-5|TRBV6-4|NA
TGTGCCAGTCGTCCGGGCTTGAGGGGTCAGCCCCAGCATTTT
CASRPGLRGQPQHF
>TRBJ2-3|TRBV27|TRBD2
TGTGCCAGCAGTCAACTAGCGGGGGGACGAGATACGCAGTATTTT
CASSQLAGGRDTQYF
>TRBJ2-4|TRBV11-3|NA
TGTGCCAGCAGCTTAGGTTCGCAGGGTCTGAACATTCAGTACTTC
CASSLGSQGLNIQYF
>TRBJ2-7|TRBV9|TRBD1
TGTGCCAGCAGCGCCCGGGACAGTTTTTTGGACTACGAGCAGTACTTC
CASSARDSFLDYEQYF
>TRBJ2-7|TRBV4-3|TRBD2
TGCGCCAGCAGCACAACGGGGGGCTACGAGCAGTACTTC
CASSTTGGYEQYF
>TRBJ1-2|TRBV19|NA
TGTGCCAGTAGTATACGCAGGGCCCCTTTGGGCTACACCTTC
CASSIRRAPLGYTF
>TRBJ2-7|TRBV7-6|TRBD1
TGTGCCAGCAGCTTAGCAGGATTGACAGGGGGCTTCTACGAGCAGTACTTC
CASSLAGLTGGFYEQYF
>TRBJ1-1|TRBV27|TRBD1
TGTGCCAGCAGCCGAACCCTTGGACAGGGGGGGACTGAAGCTTTCTTT
CASSRTLGQGGTEAFF
>TRBJ1-1|TRBV4-3|NA
TGCGCCAGCAGCCCAGCATGGGAATGGACTGAAGCTTTCTTT
CASSPAWEWTEAFF
>TRBJ2-4|TRBV5-4|TRBD1
TGTGCCAGCAGCCGGAAAGGGGCAGGGGGATTCAAAAACATTCAGTACTTC
CASSRKGAGGFKNIQYF
>TRBJ1-1|TRBV6-5|NA
TGTGCCAGCAGTAACCACCGGGAGTTGAGCACTGAAGCTTTCTTT
CASSNHRELSTEAFF
>TRBJ2-3|TRBV6-9|NA
TGTGCCAGCAGCCATTCAGATACGCAGTATTTT
CASSHSDTQYF
>TRBJ1-2|TRBV5-1|NA
TGCGCCAGCAGCATGACTCCGGGACAAAAGGACTATGGCTACACCTTC
CASSMTPGQKDYGYTF
>TRBJ2-7|TRBV6-1|TRBD1
TGTGCCAGCAGTCGGACAGGGGGCGACGAGCAGTACTTC
CASSRTGGDEQYF